The T cell receptor beta chain described here comes from a study of Tregs in tolerant kidney transplant recipients (dated by TCRdb to between 2018 and 2020). Concerning the study at large: Before combined kidney and bone marrow transplantation, this study identified donor-specific regulatory T cells using TCRbeta sequencing and then followed those same cells after transplant. TCRbeta repertoire sequencing was used in a few healthy controls to compare several methods for expanding Tregs specific for an allogeneic donor.

Thawed PBMCs were FACS-sorted into unstimulated Tregs (CD4+CD25+CD127-), CD4+ non-Tregs (CD4+CD25-), CD4 cells and CD8 cells. Blood from healthy controls was obtained either as purchased buffy coats or from healthy volunteers. Healthy control blood was processed by Ficoll density gradient to PBMCs and cryopreserved; patient PBMCs were collected before and after transplant. Here is what the overall study found, with its caveats: The study was constrained by small patient numbers, and validation of the findings is required in larger populations and under other immunosuppression protocols. Biological reproducibility was not examined directly, but technical replication error appeared to be minimal. The most biologically relevant and donor-specific TCRbeta repertoire appeared to be identified by expanding Tregs with activated donor B cells.

For TCRbeta CDR3 sequencing, genomic DNA was extracted from sorted cells using the QIAGEN DNeasy Blood and Tissue Kit. High-throughput TCRbeta CDR3 sequencing was carried out commercially through immunoSEQ, with PCR amplification with bias correction and internal controls included. The paper's processing steps were these. A unique productive TCRbeta sequence was defined by the CDR3 nucleotide sequence when primers matched, and otherwise by the CDR3 amino acid sequence together with the Vbeta and Jbeta genes. To correct sorting error, sequences shared between sorted populations at a frequency ratio of 2:1 or less were removed; the rest were assigned to the higher population. A sequence counted as donor-reactive if, in CFSE-low cells, the sequence had a frequency of at least 0.01% and was expanded at least 5-fold compared with unstimulated cells. Repertoire divergence was quantified by Jensen-Shannon divergence using the top 100 TCRbeta sequences ranked by frequency. For any sample with multiple sequencing runs, sorting error was corrected in each run separately before the runs were pooled. TCRdb took over this immuneACCESS table, retaining in-frame rearrangements with V and J assigned. Such tables are incomplete; in checked studies, under half of the missing clones stem from an unresolved V gene, and the remainder is unexplained. V, J and clone size derive from that table, while D and trimming were established from the DNA sequence. The sample profile shows about 120,000 clones; roughly 93% of them were found once. The top ten clonotypes cover approximately 0.59% of the sample.

Note on this clone: Its antigen target is currently unknown. Base qualities are missing; no much larger clone stands one base away.

CDR1 and CDR2 (LNHDA, SQIVND) derive from the germline V gene (reference sequence). Trimming at the junction amounts to 9 bases on V and 4 bases on J, and the germline ends lie 15 bases apart. Spanning cysteine to phenylalanine, the CDR3 consists of 13 amino acids. CDR3 DNA only is kept here, 39 bases in frame from base 1. Sequencing input: CD4+ T cells from blood. The source is a human donor in good health. The sequence is built from TRBV19 and TRBJ1-1; a tentative D match to TRBD1 spans 5 bases. CDR3 reads: CASSDRSTTEAFF. In nucleotides, the sequence is TGTGCCAGCTCAGACAGATCTACCACTGAAGCTTTCTTT.